The 8 T cell receptor beta chains presented below share a single source sample, sequenced in a study of blood T cell repertoires in COVID-19. Repertoires were generated with immunoSEQ multiplex PCR, while TCRdb's copy carries only in-frame clones and drops some. The sample consists of hundreds of thousands of clones, approximately 85% of them appearing once. What was sequenced was PBMCs or T cells enriched from blood (not recorded which). The origin of the receptors is a woman aged 45-60 years with acute COVID-19.

This clone turned up a few times. The chain links TRBV27 to TRBJ2-3; 9 bases are shared with TRBD1. The CDR3 has 15 residues. The trim removed 2 bases at V and 5 bases at J, leaving 5 bases unmatched. CDR1 MNHEY and CDR2 SMNVEV come from the germline V gene (reference sequence). The CDR3 spells CASSLVGTGLDTQYF. CDR3 in DNA: TGTGCCAGCAGTTTAGTAGGGACAGGGTTAGATACGCAGTATTTT.

The gene calls are TRBV2 and TRBJ1-2; D is uncertain. CDR3 size: 12 residues. CDR1 SNHLY and CDR2 FYNNEI come from the germline V gene. The V gene lost 4 bases and the J gene lost 4 bases, with 7 bases spanning the gap. The CDR3 is CASSGHSYGYTF. DNA for the CDR3: TGTGCCAGCAGTGGACATTCCTATGGCTACACCTTC.

The chain recombines TRBV9 with TRBJ2-7; 8 bases agree with TRBD2. V dropped 0 bases and J dropped 4; count of bases not matched to a gene: 6. Germline values: CDR1 SGDLS, CDR2 YYNGEE. This CDR3 is 15 amino acids long. CDR3 DNA: TGTGCCAGCAGCGTAGCGGGGGGGACGGATTACGAGCAGTACTTC. As protein: CASSVAGGTDYEQYF. Together with reference TRBV9 and TRBJ2-7, the CDR3 gives the full variable domain: DSGVTQTPKHLITATGQRVTLRCSPRSGDLSVYWYQQSLDQGLQFLIQYYNGEERAKGNILERFSAQQFPDLHSELNLSSLELGDSALYFCASSVAGGTDYEQYFGPGTRLTVT.

This clone was seen only a few times. The CDR3 bases are TGTGCCAGCAGTTGGGACACCCGGGGGCCCCAGCATTTT. It encodes CASSWDTRGPQHF. J is TRBJ1-5 and V is TRBV27, with D perhaps matching TRBD1 (6 bases). The CDR3 is 13 residues long. Trimming shortened V by 4 bases and J by 9 bases, and 13 bases separated the two germline ends. Germline-derived CDR1 and CDR2 are MNHEY and SMNVEV (reference sequence).

CDR3 coding DNA: TGTGCCAGCAGCTCAAGGACAGGGTCGGTCGAGCAGTACTTC. It yields the protein CASSSRTGSVEQYF. This chain joins TRBV11-2 and TRBJ2-7; 8 bases agree with TRBD1. V lost 4 bases to trimming and J lost 6 bases; unmatched junction nucleotides: 8. CDR1 is SGHAT, CDR2 FQNNGV, per germline. The CDR3 has 14 residues. Looking up the rest from reference TRBV11-2 and TRBJ2-7 gives the full variable domain: EAGVAQSPRYKIIEKRQSVAFWCNPISGHATLYWYQQILGQGPKLLIQFQNNGVVDDSQLPKDRFSAERLKGVDSTLKIQPAKLEDSAVYLCASSSRTGSVEQYFGPGTRLTVT.

The V call is TRBV5-6, the J call TRBJ1-2; D unclear. The germline gives CDR1 SGHDT, CDR2 YYEEEE. The V end was cut by 1 base, the J end by 2 bases, with 9 bases between. The length of the CDR3 is 14 residues. In DNA form, the CDR3 reads TGTGCCAGCAGCTTGTTAGCGGACAACTATGGCTACACCTTC. As protein: CASSLLADNYGYTF.

This clone was seen a single time. This chain joins TRBV10-3 and TRBJ1-1, with D possibly TRBD1 on 5 matching bases. The V end was cut by 0 bases, the J end by 0 bases, with 11 bases between. Germline CDR1 is ENHRY and CDR2 is SYGVKD. The CDR3 totals 16 residues. This CDR3 is CAISESGARVNTEAFF. The CDR3 DNA is TGTGCCATCAGTGAGTCAGGGGCCAGGGTGAACACTGAAGCTTTCTTT.

The J gene is TRBJ2-7, the V gene TRBV4-1; 9 nucleotides agree with TRBD1. V lost 1 base to trimming and J lost 4 bases; unmatched junction nucleotides: 5. This CDR3 has 15 residues. The germline V gene has CDR1 MGHRA and CDR2 YSYEKL. CDR3 DNA: TGCGCCAGCAGCCAAGTTGAGGGACAGGGTTACGAGCAGTACTTC. Amino acids: CASSQVEGQGYEQYF.